The 9 T cell receptor beta chains listed next were all sequenced from one sample in a study of blood T cell repertoires in COVID-19. Assay: immunoSEQ multiplex PCR; the TCRdb copy retains only in-frame clones and omits some. This sample has fewer than 180,000 clones, with around 86% found just once. Sequenced material: peripheral blood. These receptors were obtained from a man in his 70s with acute or convalescent COVID-19.

CDR3 loop: CSVETGANTGELFF. The DNA of the CDR3 is TGCAGCGTTGAAACAGGGGCCAACACCGGGGAGCTGTTTTTT. The gene calls are TRBV29-1 and TRBJ2-2, with 7 nucleotides matching TRBD1. Germline V gives CDR1 SQVTM, CDR2 ANQGSEA. The V gene end was trimmed by 2 bases and the J gene end by 2 bases; junction bases not matched to a gene: 2. This CDR3 spans 14 amino acids.

This chain's CDR3 is CASSETSSSYNEQFF. DNA of the CDR3: TGTGCCAGCAGCGAGACTAGCTCCTCCTACAATGAGCAGTTCTTC. The rearrangement uses TRBV7-9 and TRBJ2-1; 7 nucleotides align to TRBD2. Germline loops: CDR1 SEHNR, CDR2 FQNEAQ (reference sequence). The trim removed 5 bases at V and 0 bases at J, leaving 4 bases unmatched. The CDR3 length is 15 residues.

The chain links TRBV27 to TRBJ1-1, with TRBD1 as a possible D gene (5 bases). V was cut by 1 base and J by 4 bases, with 10 bases left in between. Germline V CDR1 and CDR2: MNHEY, SMNVEV (reference sequence). The CDR3 has 14 residues. The CDR3 region is CASSLWGGLTEAFF. As DNA, the CDR3 is TGTGCCAGCAGTTTATGGGGCGGTCTCACTGAAGCTTTCTTT.

The chain joins TRBV28 to TRBJ2-7; TRBD2 matches 11 bases. Per germline, CDR1 MDHEN and CDR2 SYDVKM. The junction had 9 bases not matched to a gene; V was cut back by 6 bases and J by 5 bases. The CDR3 covers 15 residues. CDR3 loop: CASRLAGEGGNEQYF. Here the CDR3 DNA reads TGTGCCAGCAGACTAGCGGGAGAGGGGGGGAACGAGCAGTACTTC.

This clone was detected a few times. The genes are TRBV7-2 and TRBJ2-1; TRBD2 matches 7 bases. The CDR3 covers 15 residues. Germline CDR1 SGHTA, CDR2 FQGNSA. Trimming took 4 bases from V and 5 from J; bases not matched to a gene: 8. Here the CDR3 reads CASSSSGIMDNEQFF. CDR3 nucleotides: TGTGCCAGCAGCTCCAGCGGGATTATGGACAATGAGCAGTTCTTC.

This clone was observed a few times. The V gene is TRBV5-6, the J gene TRBJ2-7; TRBD1 matches at 7 bases. V gave up 4 bases and J gave up 0 bases; unmatched junction bases: 4. This CDR3 spans 14 amino acids. Germline V gene lookup returns CDR1 SGHDT and CDR2 YYEEEE. The CDR3 region has the DNA TGTGCCAGCAGCCTGGGACAGAGCTCCTACGAGCAGTACTTC. It is translated as CASSLGQSSYEQYF.

This rearrangement joins TRBV19 to TRBJ1-1; the D gene is possibly TRBD1 (5 bases). Germline V lookup: CDR1 LNHDA, CDR2 SQIVND (reference sequence). V was cut by 6 bases and J by 4 bases, with 12 bases left in between. CDR3 size: 13 residues. The DNA for the CDR3 is TGTGCCAGTAGCCCACAGGTGATCACTGAAGCTTTCTTT. Translating it yields CASSPQVITEAFF.

This clone was found a few times. V usage is TRBV7-9 and J usage is TRBJ1-1; D unresolved. The germline V gene has CDR1 SEHNR and CDR2 FQNEAQ (reference sequence). V was shortened by 2 bases and J by 4 bases, with 11 bases between the two germline ends. CDR3 length: 14 amino acids. CDR3 DNA sequence: TGTGCCAGCAGCTTACGAGGGTCGGGCACTGAAGCTTTCTTT. This codes for CASSLRGSGTEAFF.

The DNA of the CDR3 is TGCAGCGGTAGGTCCGGGGACACTGAAGCTTTCTTT. Its protein is CSGRSGDTEAFF. The V gene is TRBV29-1, the J gene TRBJ1-1; D remains unclear. The CDR3 runs 12 residues. Germline lookup yields CDR1 SQVTM and CDR2 ANQGSEA. Trimming took off 7 bases at V and 3 bases at J, with 12 bases between the two ends.